This T cell receptor (beta chain) was identified during a study of blood T cell repertoires in COVID-19. Study details: PBMCs, B-cell-depleted T cells, or T cells provided the cDNA or gDNA that made up the material.

Symptom resolution, clearance, or two negative PCRs marked donors in Cohort 3 as recovered. Sequencing used immunoSEQ multiplex PCR; TCRdb keeps in-frame clones, though not all of them. The sample yields approximately 150,000 clones, about 79% seen once. CDR1 is KGHSH, CDR2 LQKENI, per germline. The CDR3 loop spans 15 amino acids. Trimming removed 3 bases from V and 7 bases from J; junction bases left unmatched: 10. The rearrangement links TRBV18 to TRBJ2-7, with 9 bases lining up with TRBD1. The TCR originated in a man aged 50 or older who had recovered from COVID-19. The sample was PBMCs or T cells enriched from blood (not recorded which). The DNA of the CDR3 is TGTGCCAGCTCACCCCCGGGACAGGGACGCCTGGAGCAGTACTTC. Its protein is CASSPPGQGRLEQYF.